Shown below are 29 T cell receptor beta chains from a single sample sequenced in a study of technical replicates of blood from several donors. Repertoires were generated with immunoSEQ multiplex PCR, while TCRdb's copy carries only in-frame clones and drops some. Among some 67,000 clones listed, 95% to 98% were seen once. Specimen: T cells isolated from PBMCs. Receptor source: a human donor in good health.

V and J are TRBV5-1 and TRBJ2-3, with 14 bases fitting TRBD2. J gave up 3 bases and V 0 bases, and 3 bases lay outside the gene matches. CDR1 and CDR2 (germline): SGHRS, YFSETQ. This CDR3 contains 17 residues. CDR3: CASSLGLAGGPTDTQYF. The CDR3 DNA reads as TGCGCCAGCAGCTTGGGACTAGCGGGAGGGCCGACAGATACGCAGTATTTT. The complete variable domain, with remaining parts taken from reference TRBV5-1 and TRBJ2-3, reads KAGVTQTPRYLIKTRGQQVTLSCSPISGHRSVSWYQQTPGQGLQFLFEYFSETQRNKGNFPGRFSGRQFSNSRSEMNVSTLELGDSALYLCASSLGLAGGPTDTQYFGPGTRLTVL.

J is TRBJ2-7 and V is TRBV19; the D gene is possibly TRBD2 (6 bases). There are 14 residues in the CDR3. Germline V lookup: CDR1 LNHDA, CDR2 SQIVND (reference sequence). Trimming cost V 3 bases and J 7 bases, with 16 bases left between them. The CDR3 spells CASSIGRPPDEQYF. The CDR3 bases are TGTGCCAGTAGTATTGGGAGGCCGCCAGATGAGCAGTACTTC. Combining the CDR3 with reference TRBV19 and TRBJ2-7 gives the whole variable domain DGGITQSPKYLFRKEGQNVTLSCEQNLNHDAMYWYRQDPGQGLRLIYYSQIVNDFQKGDIAEGYSVSREKKESFPLTVTSAQKNPTAFYLCASSIGRPPDEQYFGPGTRLTVT.

The genes are TRBV11-2 and TRBJ2-5, with D possibly matching TRBD2 (6 bases). Trimming took off 6 bases at V and 3 bases at J, with 11 bases between the two ends. Germline assignment: CDR1 SGHAT and CDR2 FQNNGV. This CDR3 has 13 residues. Here the CDR3 DNA reads TGTGCCAGCAGTGGGAGGAGAGAAGAGACCCAGTACTTC. Its translation: CASSGRREETQYF.

The chain joins TRBV10-2 to TRBJ2-1; D perhaps matches TRBD2 (5 bases). This CDR3 comprises 15 residues. Germline V CDR1 and CDR2: WSHSY, SAAADI. The V and J ends lost 0 bases and 12 bases respectively, with 18 bases between them. The CDR3 nucleotides are TGCGCCAGCAGTGAGTCGACGGGAAATGCCGGCGGGCAGTTCTTC. This encodes CASSESTGNAGGQFF.

The V call is TRBV6-6, the J call TRBJ2-6; D is unresolved. The CDR3 sequence is 14 residues long. Germline loops: CDR1 MNHNY, CDR2 SVGAGI (reference sequence). The germline V and J ends were trimmed by 8 bases and 0 bases, with 8 bases remaining between them. The CDR3 DNA follows: TGTGCCAGCTTCGGGTTCTCTGGGGCCAACGTCCTGACTTTC. Protein sequence: CASFGFSGANVLTF.

V and J are TRBV6-5 and TRBJ2-3; perhaps TRBD1 as D (5 bases). The germline V gene encodes CDR1 MNHEY and CDR2 SVGAGI. The CDR3 sequence is 14 residues long. V was cut by 5 bases and J by 2 bases, with 11 bases left in between. CDR3 region: CASSTGSTTDTQYF. For the CDR3, the DNA is TGTGCCAGCAGTACAGGCTCAACCACAGATACGCAGTATTTT.

This chain joins TRBV29-1 and TRBJ2-2, with 9 nucleotides matching TRBD2. Losses at the gene ends were 7 bases for V and 3 bases for J; bases not matched to a gene: 21. This CDR3 is built from 19 residues. The V gene's germline CDR1 is SQVTM and CDR2 ANQGSEA. CDR3 nucleotide sequence: TGCAGCGCAAGGAAGGGGTGGTTTAGCGGGAGCGGTTACACCGGGGAGCTGTTTTTT. It yields the protein CSARKGWFSGSGYTGELFF.

This chain links TRBV7-9 with TRBJ1-2, with 9 bases aligning to TRBD1. Losses at the gene ends were 3 bases for V and 3 bases for J; bases not matched to a gene: 8. Germline V gene data show CDR1 as SEHNR and CDR2 as FQNEAQ (reference sequence). CDR3 length: 16 residues. This CDR3 is CASSFASTGGHYGYTF. The CDR3 coding sequence is TGTGCCAGCAGCTTCGCCTCCACAGGGGGCCACTATGGCTACACCTTC.

The chain is built from TRBV4-1 and TRBJ2-1; D remains unclear. V was pared by 1 base and J by 6 bases, with 10 bases between. The germline V gene has CDR1 MGHRA and CDR2 YSYEKL. The CDR3 extends over 14 amino acids. This chain's CDR3 is CASSQVREFNEQFF. The CDR3, as DNA: TGCGCCAGCAGCCAAGTTAGAGAGTTCAATGAGCAGTTCTTC.

The rearrangement uses TRBV6-5 and TRBJ1-2; D is possibly TRBD1 (5 bases). Trimming stripped 4 bases from V and 4 bases from J, with 16 bases between. The CDR3 contains 15 residues. Germline-derived CDR1 and CDR2 are MNHEY and SVGAGI. For the CDR3, the DNA is TGTGCCAGCAGTTTCTCTATTGGGGGGTCCTATGGCTACACCTTC. Translation: CASSFSIGGSYGYTF.

This clone was counted a single time. This sequence joins TRBV13 and TRBJ1-1, with a weak D call TRBD1 (5 bases). Trimming took 2 bases from V and 3 from J, leaving 13 bases between them. The CDR3 runs to 15 residues. Germline V gene sequence: CDR1 PRHDT, CDR2 FYEKMQ (reference sequence). CDR3 in amino acids: CASSLSAGWDTEAFF. For the CDR3, the DNA is TGTGCCAGCAGCTTAAGTGCAGGGTGGGACACTGAAGCTTTCTTT.

The V call is TRBV6-4, the J call TRBJ2-1, with 8 bases aligning to TRBD2. This CDR3 comprises 15 residues. Germline V gene sequence: CDR1 MRHNA, CDR2 SNTAGT. The V and J ends lost 2 bases and 6 bases, in that order; junction bases with no gene match: 6. CDR3 region: CASSDIAGNFNEQFF. Here the CDR3 DNA reads TGTGCCAGCAGTGACATAGCGGGAAATTTCAATGAGCAGTTCTTC.

The V and J genes are TRBV5-4 and TRBJ2-3; TRBD2 agrees at 12 bases. CDR1 is SGHNT, CDR2 YYREEE, per germline (reference sequence). The CDR3 covers 16 residues. V shed 4 bases, J shed 0 bases, and the junction held 3 bases outside the gene matches. As DNA, the CDR3 is TGTGCCAGCAGCGCAGGACTAGCGGGGAGCACAGATACGCAGTATTTT. Protein sequence: CASSAGLAGSTDTQYF.

The chain employs TRBV7-8 and TRBJ1-4; 9 bases are a match to TRBD1. The CDR3 extends over 16 amino acids. V trimming: 5 bases; J trimming: 7 bases; junction bases outside the gene matches: 11. Germline CDR1 is SGHVS and CDR2 is FQNEAQ. CDR3 residues: CASSPRGGTGREKLFF. The CDR3 DNA follows: TGTGCCAGCAGCCCCAGGGGGGGGACAGGGCGTGAAAAACTGTTTTTT. Full variable domain (outside the CDR3, taken from reference TRBV7-8 and TRBJ1-4): GAGVSQSPRYKVAKRGQDVALRCDPISGHVSLFWYQQALGQGPEFLTYFQNEAQLDKSGLPSDRFFAERPEGSVSTLKIQRTQQEDSAVYLCASSPRGGTGREKLFFGSGTQLSVL.

The J gene is TRBJ2-2, the V gene TRBV5-1, with 9 bases identical to TRBD1. V dropped 4 bases and J dropped 9; count of bases not matched to a gene: 10. CDR3 length: 15 amino acids. CDR1 and CDR2 (germline): SGHRS, YFSETQ. The CDR3 DNA follows: TGCGCCAGCAGCGCCACCGGGACAGGGATTCGGGAGCTGTTTTTT. Its protein product is CASSATGTGIRELFF.

This chain uses TRBV10-1 with TRBJ2-7; 7 nucleotides agree with TRBD2. Losses at the gene ends were 0 bases for V and 3 bases for J; bases not matched to a gene: 11. The V gene's germline CDR1 is WNHNN and CDR2 SYGVQD (reference sequence). CDR3 size: 17 residues. As DNA, the CDR3 is TGCGCCAGCAGTGAGTCTAAATTGGGGACTAACTTCTACGAGCAGTACTTC. Translated, it gives CASSESKLGTNFYEQYF.

The chain combines TRBV28 with TRBJ2-2, with 9 positions matching TRBD2. V dropped 5 bases and J dropped 1; count of bases not matched to a gene: 14. The CDR3 consists of 19 residues. Germline V gives CDR1 MDHEN, CDR2 SYDVKM. The chain's CDR3 is CASSLRVGRLAENTGELFF. The CDR3 bases are TGTGCCAGCAGTCTGAGGGTGGGGCGACTAGCGGAGAACACCGGGGAGCTGTTTTTT. Full variable domain (remainder filled in from reference TRBV28 and TRBJ2-2): DVKVTQSSRYLVKRTGEKVFLECVQDMDHENMFWYRQDPGLGLRLIYFSYDVKMKEKGDIPEGYSVSREKKERFSLILESASTNQTSMYLCASSLRVGRLAENTGELFFGEGSRLTVL.

The rearrangement uses TRBV9 and TRBJ2-5; TRBD1 agrees at 8 bases. Germline V gene lookup returns CDR1 SGDLS and CDR2 YYNGEE. CDR3 length equals 15 residues. Germline trimming cut 3 bases from V and 5 bases from J; bases unmatched to any gene: 9. CDR3 coding DNA: TGTGCCAGCAGCGCCCAGGGGGCCGGCGGGGAGACCCAGTACTTC. This encodes CASSAQGAGGETQYF.

The DNA of the CDR3 is TGTGCCAGCAGTTTGGAGGGGAACTATGGCTACACCTTC. Translation gives CASSLEGNYGYTF. V gene TRBV27 combines with J gene TRBJ1-2; the D gene is possibly TRBD1 (5 bases). The CDR3 contains 13 residues. Germline loops: CDR1 MNHEY, CDR2 SMNVEV (reference sequence). Trimming left V 3 bases short and J 2 bases short, with 7 bases between.

This clone occurred once. The chain recombines TRBV18 with TRBJ1-1, with D possibly matching TRBD1 (5 bases). The germline V and J ends were trimmed by 1 base and 0 bases, with 6 bases remaining between them. Germline CDR1 KGHSH, CDR2 LQKENI. This CDR3 region has 14 residues. CDR3 loop: CASSPQGMNTEAFF. CDR3 nucleotide sequence: TGTGCCAGCTCACCACAGGGGATGAACACTGAAGCTTTCTTT.

The chain employs TRBV6-5 and TRBJ2-7; TRBD2 might be the D (6 bases). Germline V gene data show CDR1 as MNHEY and CDR2 as SVGAGI. This CDR3 is built from 13 residues. Trimming stripped 0 bases from V and 4 bases from J, with 7 bases between. CDR3 amino acids: CASSYSRGYEQYF. CDR3 bases: TGTGCCAGCAGTTACTCTCGGGGGTACGAGCAGTACTTC.

The rearrangement uses TRBV12-5 and TRBJ2-3; 9 bases line up with TRBD2. Trimming took 7 bases from V and 4 from J; bases not matched to a gene: 18. CDR1 and CDR2 (germline): LGHNT, FRNRAP. The CDR3 is made up of 18 amino acids. CDR3 coding DNA: TGTGCTAGTGCCTCTCCTCCATTAACTAGCGGGTTTTCAGATACGCAGTATTTT. Its translation is CASASPPLTSGFSDTQYF. Combining the CDR3 with reference TRBV12-5 and TRBJ2-3 gives the whole variable domain DARVTQTPRHKVTEMGQEVTMRCQPILGHNTVFWYRQTMMQGLELLAYFRNRAPLDDSGMPKDRFSAEMPDATLATLKIQPSEPRDSAVYFCASASPPLTSGFSDTQYFGPGTRLTVL.

The chain joins TRBV30 to TRBJ1-4; 9 bases align to TRBD1. J lost 14 bases, V lost 7 bases, and 8 bases had no gene match. The CDR3 loop spans 11 amino acids. Germline CDR1 reads GTSNPN; CDR2 reads SVGIG (reference sequence). In nucleotides, the CDR3 is TGTGCCTCCGAGACAGGGGGTGGGCTGTTTTTT. Its translation is CASETGGGLFF.

The V and J genes are TRBV5-1 and TRBJ2-1; 7 bases are shared with TRBD2. V was pared by 4 bases and J by 4 bases, with 14 bases of the junction left unmatched. The germline CDR1 and CDR2 sequences are SGHRS and YFSETQ. This CDR3 spans 17 amino acids. The CDR3 protein is CASSQGPDKGGYNEQFF. The CDR3 nucleotides read TGCGCCAGCAGCCAAGGCCCGGACAAGGGAGGGTACAATGAGCAGTTCTTC.

The chain has TRBV7-7 and TRBJ2-2; a possible D gene is TRBD1 (6 bases). The germline gives CDR1 SSHAT, CDR2 FNYEAQ (reference sequence). Trimming cost V 1 base and J 6 bases, with 9 bases left between them. This CDR3 comprises 14 residues. The CDR3 reads CASSLGSGAGELFF. The CDR3 DNA sequence: TGTGCCAGCAGCTTAGGTTCAGGGGCCGGGGAGCTGTTTTTT.

On this clone: Sequence at one end of the junction differs from germline and may be a read error. This rearrangement joins TRBV7-3 to TRBJ1-1; maybe TRBD1 (6 bases). The length of the CDR3 is 13 residues. CDR1 is SGHTA and CDR2 is FQGTGA in the germline V gene. The CDR3 here is CASSSIRDTEAFF. The CDR3 bases are TGTGCCAGCAGCTCAATCCGGGACACCGAAGCTTTCTTT.

CDR3 sequence reads: CASSRTEQETQYF. CDR3 coding DNA: TGTGCCAGCAGTAGGACAGAACAAGAGACCCAGTACTTC. The V and J genes are TRBV6-4 and TRBJ2-5; D perhaps matches TRBD1 (6 bases). The germline CDR1 and CDR2 sequences are MRHNA and SNTAGT. The CDR3 is 13 residues long. Trimming removed 5 bases from V and 2 bases from J, with 9 bases in between.

This chain uses TRBV7-9 with TRBJ1-4; 7 bases agree with TRBD1. The ends lost 4 bases at V and 7 bases at J; junction bases unmatched: 3. Looked up from germline, CDR1 is SEHNR and CDR2 is FQNEAQ (reference sequence). The CDR3 is 13 amino acids. The CDR3 sequence: CASSSDRAEKLFF. For the CDR3, the DNA is TGTGCCAGCAGCTCTGACAGGGCTGAAAAACTGTTTTTT.

The chain recombines TRBV28 with TRBJ2-2; TRBD2 matches 7 bases. V was pared by 6 bases and J by 4 bases, with 8 bases of the junction left unmatched. This CDR3 comprises 15 residues. From germline, CDR1 is MDHEN and CDR2 SYDVKM. CDR3 nucleotide sequence: TGTGCCAGCAGGGCCAGGGAGGGAGGCACCGGGGAGCTGTTTTTT. Translation gives CASRAREGGTGELFF. Drawing the rest from reference TRBV28 and TRBJ2-2, the complete variable domain is DVKVTQSSRYLVKRTGEKVFLECVQDMDHENMFWYRQDPGLGLRLIYFSYDVKMKEKGDIPEGYSVSREKKERFSLILESASTNQTSMYLCASRAREGGTGELFFGEGSRLTVL.